The present entry profiles one T cell receptor (beta chain) with its context. Its antigen is not known. A much larger clone is a single base away; this may be a read error. V trimming: 3 bases; J trimming: 7 bases; junction bases outside the gene matches: 4. This CDR3 is built from 13 residues. Germline V gene data show CDR1 as DFQATT and CDR2 as SNEGSKA (reference sequence). Exclusions: uncontrolled infection, other autoimmune disease, pregnancy, lactation. On the basis of clinical symptoms, serum thyroxine and TRAb, thyroid ultrasound and orbital computed tomography, diagnoses were made. These data are taken from a study of T cells in Graves' hyperthyroidism and ophthalmopathy. Study-level results: Most expanded thyroid clonotypes above 0.001 recurred in blood.

TCR beta CDR3 regions were amplified from RNA. A first-round RT-PCR of the TCR CDR3 used the HTBI primer set. From the multiplex PCR reads, TCRdb called clonotypes with MiXCR, one entry per CDR3 protein. The sample contains a few hundred thousand distinct CDR3 sequences, roughly 17% of which appear only once. The receptor comes from a woman aged 18-30 years with Graves' ophthalmopathy. The sequencing input was blood. The rearrangement joins TRBV20-1 to TRBJ1-2; 11 positions agree with TRBD1. CDR3 bases: TGCAGTGCTAGGCTCGGGACAGGGGGTGGCTACACCTTC. Protein sequence: CSARLGTGGGYTF.